The 10 T cell receptor beta chains below come from one sample, sequenced in a study of T cell changes during pregnancy in multiple sclerosis. Generated by immunoSEQ multiplex PCR, the TCRdb table keeps only in-frame clones and is missing some. This repertoire shows tens of thousands of clones, about 90% found once; its top ten account for 2% to 2.5%. This sample comprised peripheral blood, obtained in the first trimester of pregnancy. All receptors come from a female donor with multiple sclerosis, enrolled in a pregnancy study.

There are a few counts of this clone. This rearrangement joins TRBV2 to TRBJ1-5; 7 bases agree with TRBD1. This CDR3 region has 13 residues. Germline trimming cut 7 bases from V and 4 bases from J; bases unmatched to any gene: 4. Germline lookup yields CDR1 SNHLY and CDR2 FYNNEI. The CDR3 sequence is CASTGTANQPQHF. CDR3 nucleotide sequence: TGTGCCAGCACCGGGACAGCTAATCAGCCCCAGCATTTT.

The rearrangement joins TRBV19 to TRBJ2-5; weak D call: TRBD1 (6 bases). Germline CDR1 and CDR2: LNHDA and SQIVND (reference sequence). Between the trimmed V and J ends, which lost 5 bases and 5 bases, there was a span of 18 bases. This CDR3 is 15 amino acids long. CDR3 sequence: CASSPSTGFGETQYF. Written as DNA, the CDR3 is TGTGCCAGTAGTCCGTCTACAGGGTTTGGTGAGACCCAGTACTTC.

The rearrangement joins TRBV27 to TRBJ2-7, with 8 bases aligning to TRBD1. CDR3 size: 14 residues. Germline V gene lookup returns CDR1 MNHEY and CDR2 SMNVEV (reference sequence). V lost 4 bases, J lost 3 bases, and 5 bases stayed unmatched. The CDR3 DNA follows: TGTGCCAGCAGTTCCTACAGGGGGTTCTACGAGCAGTACTTC. Its protein product is CASSSYRGFYEQYF.

The DNA for the CDR3 is TGTGCCAGCAGGAGTGAAAAACTGTTTTTT. Encoded protein: CASRSEKLFF. The chain uses TRBV6-1 and TRBJ1-4; the D is unclear. Germline V gene sequence: CDR1 MNHNS, CDR2 SASEGT. This CDR3 has 10 amino acids. Deletions cut 6 bases from V and 7 bases from J, with 3 bases between.

The V gene is TRBV15, the J gene TRBJ2-7, with 8 bases fitting TRBD1. V shed 0 bases, J shed 4 bases, and the junction held 5 bases outside the gene matches. CDR1 is LNHNV and CDR2 is YYDKDF in the germline V gene (reference sequence). The CDR3 covers 15 residues. The CDR3 spells CATSREGQGLYEQYF. CDR3 in DNA: TGTGCCACCAGCAGAGAAGGACAGGGACTTTACGAGCAGTACTTC.

The rearrangement joins TRBV9 to TRBJ1-3; 10 positions agree with TRBD1. The length of the CDR3 is 16 residues. Per germline, CDR1 SGDLS and CDR2 YYNGEE. The V and J ends lost 0 bases and 2 bases, in that order; junction bases with no gene match: 2. CDR3 amino acids: CASSVGGTGAGNTIYF. CDR3 nucleotide sequence: TGTGCCAGCAGCGTAGGGGGGACAGGGGCTGGAAACACCATATATTTT.

The rearrangement joins TRBV9 to TRBJ2-7; 9 positions agree with TRBD2. The CDR3 totals 15 residues. Germline assignment: CDR1 SGDLS and CDR2 YYNGEE. The V gene end was trimmed by 1 base and the J gene end by 1 base; junction bases not matched to a gene: 3. Here the CDR3 DNA reads TGTGCCAGCAGCGTATTAGCGGGGGCGTCCTACGAGCAGTACTTC. Amino acid sequence: CASSVLAGASYEQYF.

This clone is a singleton in its sample. The chain combines TRBV19 with TRBJ1-6; the D is unclear. V lost 6 bases to trimming and J lost 4 bases, with 7 bases between them. Germline assignment: CDR1 LNHDA and CDR2 SQIVND (reference sequence). This CDR3 region has 13 residues. CDR3 amino acids: CASRARYNSPLHF. CDR3 nucleotides: TGTGCCAGTAGGGCCCGATATAATTCACCCCTCCACTTT.

The V gene is TRBV11-2, the J gene TRBJ1-1, with D unresolved. This CDR3 spans 14 amino acids. Germline values: CDR1 SGHAT, CDR2 FQNNGV. V gave up 2 bases and J gave up 1 base, with 8 bases separating them. CDR3 in DNA: TGTGCCAGCAGCTTAACGCTAGAGAACACTGAAGCTTTCTTT. Its translation is CASSLTLENTEAFF.

V is TRBV7-9 and J is TRBJ1-4; D may be TRBD1 (5 bases). The CDR3 length is 17 residues. Per germline, CDR1 SEHNR and CDR2 FQNEAQ (reference sequence). The V gene lost 1 base and the J gene lost 5 bases, with 17 bases spanning the gap. The CDR3 nucleotides are TGTGCCAGCAGCTTAGGGGCCCCTGGGGGGATGAATGAAAAACTGTTTTTT. Translation: CASSLGAPGGMNEKLFF.